The 3 T cell receptor beta chains in this list originate from one sample, sequenced in a study of CXCR3-negative and CXCR3-positive naive CD8 T cells. These TCRs' antigens remain unknown. Preparation of TRB cDNA libraries relied on 5' RACE carrying UMI labels. Following a re-call of the 5' RACE reads, TCRdb has one entry per CDR3 protein and lacks DNA. The sample has under 75,000 distinct CDR3 sequences. Findings and limits, study-wide: Naive cells that were CXCR3-positive had more hydrophobic TRB CDR3s (compared with CXCR3-negative naive cells).

The sequenced sample was naive CXCR3+ CD8+ T cells from blood. The subset is: CD45RO-CCR7+CD27+CD95- naive CD8+ T cells expressing CXCR3 (TNR3+). The receptors stem from a human donor in good health. Some clones in this sample may be carry-over from other donors' samples.

The chain employs TRBV4-3 and TRBJ1-2. Germline loops: CDR1 LGHNA, CDR2 YSLEER. The CDR3 covers 16 residues. The CDR3 loop reads CASSQAIQDLNYGYTF.

The chain is built from TRBV30 and TRBJ2-7; TCRdb lists TRBD1, though no DNA is available to test this call. The CDR3 is made up of 14 amino acids. Looked up from germline, CDR1 is GTSNPN and CDR2 is SVGIG (reference sequence). CDR3 sequence: CAWSISDRPYEQYF.

The V gene is TRBV4-1, the J gene TRBJ2-7. Per germline, CDR1 MGHRA and CDR2 YSYEKL. The CDR3 is made up of 15 amino acids. This chain's CDR3 is CASSQSTSSIYEQYF.